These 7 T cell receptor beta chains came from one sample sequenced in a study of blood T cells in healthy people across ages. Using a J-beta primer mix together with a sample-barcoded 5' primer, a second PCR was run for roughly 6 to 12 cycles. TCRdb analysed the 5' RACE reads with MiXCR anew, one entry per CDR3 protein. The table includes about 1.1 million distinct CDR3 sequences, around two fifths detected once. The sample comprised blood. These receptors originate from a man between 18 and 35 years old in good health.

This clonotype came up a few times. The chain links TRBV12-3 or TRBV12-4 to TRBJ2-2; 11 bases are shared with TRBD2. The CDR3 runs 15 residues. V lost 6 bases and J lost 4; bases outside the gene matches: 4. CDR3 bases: TGTGCCAGCAGAACTAGCGGGGGCGCCACCGGGGAGCTGTTTTTT. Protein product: CASRTSGGATGELFF.

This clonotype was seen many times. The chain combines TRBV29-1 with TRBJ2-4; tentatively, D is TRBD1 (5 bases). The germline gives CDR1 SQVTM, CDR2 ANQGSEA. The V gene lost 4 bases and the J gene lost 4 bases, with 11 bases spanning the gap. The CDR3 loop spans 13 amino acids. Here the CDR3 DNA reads TGCAGCGTTGTACGCCAGGGAAAAAACATTCAGTACTTC. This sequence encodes CSVVRQGKNIQYF.

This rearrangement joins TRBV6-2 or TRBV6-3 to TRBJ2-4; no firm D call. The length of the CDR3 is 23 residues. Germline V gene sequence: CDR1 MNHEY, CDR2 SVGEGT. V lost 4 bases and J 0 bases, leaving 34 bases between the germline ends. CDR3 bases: TGTGCCAGCAGTTCTTGCTTGGGTGTTCCACGGACCCACCTAATTACAGCCAAAAACATTCAGTACTTC. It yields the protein CASSSCLGVPRTHLITAKNIQYF.

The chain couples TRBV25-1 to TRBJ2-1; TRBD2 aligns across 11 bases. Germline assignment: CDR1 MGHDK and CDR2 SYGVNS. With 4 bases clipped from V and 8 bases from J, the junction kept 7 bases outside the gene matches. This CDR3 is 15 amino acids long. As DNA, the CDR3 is TGTGCCAGCAGTGGGTTTAGCGGGGGGGGCGATGAGCAGTTCTTC. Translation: CASSGFSGGGDEQFF.

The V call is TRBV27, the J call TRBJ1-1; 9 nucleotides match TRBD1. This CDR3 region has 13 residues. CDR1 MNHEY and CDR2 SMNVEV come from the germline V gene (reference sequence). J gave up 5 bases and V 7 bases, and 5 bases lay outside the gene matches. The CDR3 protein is CASTQGANTEAFF. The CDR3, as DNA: TGTGCCAGCACACAGGGGGCCAATACTGAAGCTTTCTTT.

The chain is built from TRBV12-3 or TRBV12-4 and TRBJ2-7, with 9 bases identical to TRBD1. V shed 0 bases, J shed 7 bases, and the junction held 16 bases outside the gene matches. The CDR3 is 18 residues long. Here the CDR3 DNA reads TGTGCCAGCAGTTTAGCGGGGAGGGGACAGGGTTACTACAATGAGCAGTACTTC. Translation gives CASSLAGRGQGYYNEQYF.

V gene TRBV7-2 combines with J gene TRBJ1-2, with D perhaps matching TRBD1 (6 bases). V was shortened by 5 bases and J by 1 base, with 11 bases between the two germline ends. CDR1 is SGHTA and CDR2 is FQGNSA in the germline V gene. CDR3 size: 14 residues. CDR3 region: CASSPRQVNYGYTF. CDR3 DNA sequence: TGTGCCAGCAGCCCCAGACAGGTTAACTATGGCTACACCTTC.